Following are 5 T cell receptor beta chains from one sample sequenced in a study of Graves' ophthalmopathy and Graves' hyperthyroidism. RNA served as the template for amplifying TCR beta CDR3 regions. Second-round multiplex PCR came after a first-round RT-PCR that employed HTBI primers. TCRdb reprocessed the multiplex PCR reads via MiXCR and lists one record per CDR3 protein. The table lists about 1.1 million distinct CDR3 sequences, less than 45% of them singletons. The sample comprised peripheral blood or thyroid tissue (not recorded which). The receptor source for this set is an adult man with Graves' hyperthyroidism.

This clonotype was recorded at least ten times. The V gene is TRBV9, the J gene TRBJ2-2; a weak D match, TRBD1 (6 bases). CDR3 length: 12 residues. Germline CDR1 reads SGDLS; CDR2 reads YYNGEE. Trimming took 3 bases from V and 7 from J, leaving 7 bases between them. DNA for the CDR3: TGTGCCAGCAGCGCAGGGGTCGGGGAGCTGTTTTTT. It codes for CASSAGVGELFF. Drawing the rest from reference TRBV9 and TRBJ2-2, the complete variable domain is DSGVTQTPKHLITATGQRVTLRCSPRSGDLSVYWYQQSLDQGLQFLIQYYNGEERAKGNILERFSAQQFPDLHSELNLSSLELGDSALYFCASSAGVGELFFGEGSRLTVL.

The gene calls are TRBV29-1 and TRBJ1-4; 8 bases line up with TRBD1. Germline assignment: CDR1 SQVTM and CDR2 ANQGSEA. J lost 10 bases, V lost 4 bases, and 8 bases had no gene match. The CDR3 runs 13 residues. The CDR3, as DNA: TGCAGCGTTGTCGGGACAGGATCTGGAAAACTGTTTTTT. It encodes CSVVGTGSGKLFF.

This chain joins TRBV7-2 and TRBJ2-7, with D tentatively TRBD1 (6 bases). Per germline, CDR1 SGHTA and CDR2 FQGNSA. V was cut by 6 bases and J by 1 base, with 16 bases left in between. This CDR3 region has 15 residues. DNA for the CDR3: TGTGCCAGCAGTGCCAGGGGCCTATCTTCCTACGAGCAGTACTTC. Translating gives CASSARGLSSYEQYF.

This clonotype appeared many times. The rearrangement joins TRBV13 to TRBJ1-2; D ambiguous. Germline V CDR1 and CDR2: PRHDT, FYEKMQ (reference sequence). V dropped 2 bases and J dropped 0 bases, with 10 bases sitting between them. The CDR3 length is 15 residues. The CDR3 sequence: CASSLRSKANYGYTF. DNA for the CDR3: TGTGCCAGCAGCTTAAGGTCGAAAGCTAACTATGGCTACACCTTC.

This clonotype was counted ten times or more. The CDR3 sequence: CASSLELGGTSEQYF. The CDR3 nucleotides are TGTGCCAGCAGCTTAGAATTGGGGGGTACGAGCGAGCAGTACTTC. This rearrangement joins TRBV7-2 to TRBJ2-7; TRBD2 might be the D (6 bases). The CDR3 has 15 residues. CDR1 is SGHTA, CDR2 FQGNSA, per germline. V was shortened by 1 base and J by 6 bases, with 16 bases between the two germline ends.